This T cell receptor beta chain emerged from a study of blood T cell repertoires in COVID-19. The CDR3 has 14 amino acids. V was cut by 5 bases and J by 2 bases, with 13 bases left in between. CDR1 is SGHTA, CDR2 FQGNSA, per germline. Sequenced by immunoSEQ multiplex PCR; TCRdb stores in-frame clones only, minus some. The sample contains over 150,000 clones, around 86% of which appear only once. The rearrangement joins TRBV7-2 to TRBJ2-7, with D possibly matching TRBD1 (6 bases). The source material was peripheral blood. The TCR was taken from a man in his sixties with COVID-19, enrolled during active disease. The CDR3 loop is CASSPYRVPYEQYF. CDR3 nucleotides: TGTGCCAGCAGCCCCTACAGGGTACCCTACGAGCAGTACTTC.